This TCR beta chain was captured by sequencing in a study of T cells in Graves' hyperthyroidism and ophthalmopathy. Overall study results and limits: Clonotypes that were expanded in thyroid above 0.001 mostly appeared in blood too. In validation, the model predicted ophthalmopathy. These predictions came a median about 6 months before onset.

Worth noting for this clonotype: What it binds is unknown.

Researchers amplified the TCR beta CDR3 regions from RNA transcripts. Initially, a first-round RT-PCR of the TCR CDR3 employed the HTBI primer set. TCRdb redid the calling of the multiplex PCR reads with MiXCR, one entry per CDR3 protein. Among 400,000 or so distinct CDR3 sequences, 13% to 15% were seen once, and the ten largest hold roughly 20%. The CDR3 is 15 amino acids. From germline, CDR1 is SGHVS and CDR2 FNYEAQ. V lost 5 bases and J lost 1, with 11 bases in between. Not enrolled were patients with uncontrolled infection, other autoimmune disease, pregnancy or lactation. The specimen sequenced was blood. The receptor was derived from a woman aged 60-75 years with Graves' ophthalmopathy. The chain combines TRBV7-6 with TRBJ2-2; D is undetermined. CDR3 in amino acids: CASSRMQGNTGELFF. Written as DNA, the CDR3 is TGTGCCAGCAGCCGGATGCAAGGGAACACCGGGGAGCTGTTTTTT.